The TCR beta chain described here comes from a study of blood T cell repertoires in COVID-19. The method was immunoSEQ multiplex PCR; TCRdb's version includes in-frame clones alone and lacks a portion of them. Of approximately 440,000 clones listed, approximately 89% are singletons. Germline CDR1 MNHEY, CDR2 SVGAGI. The CDR3 spans 16 residues. V was clipped by 0 bases and J by 2 bases, with 11 bases between them. The receptor comes from a woman between 50 and 59 years old with COVID-19, enrolled during active disease. Sequencing used peripheral blood. The chain combines TRBV6-5 with TRBJ1-3, with D perhaps matching TRBD1 (5 bases). The CDR3, as DNA: TGTGCCAGCAGTTACTCAGGGGATGTAGCTGGAAACACCATATATTTT. Its protein product is CASSYSGDVAGNTIYF.